There are a few counts of the clone carrying this T cell receptor beta chain. Its antigen remains unknown. This entry belongs to a study of T cells in localized non-small cell lung cancer. Assay: immunoSEQ multiplex PCR; the TCRdb copy retains only in-frame clones and omits some. The sample records about 1,500 clones, approximately 25% being singletons. Overall study results and limits: Only one tumor region went through sequencing, so heterogeneity may still be there. Of the top 100 tumor clones, median around 60 were in adjacent lung, around 28 among its top 100.

The CDR3 loop spans 15 amino acids. Germline V CDR1 and CDR2: SGHNT, YENEEA. Trimming took 5 bases from V and 0 from J; bases not matched to a gene: 3. The source was lung tumor tissue, collected before any cancer treatment. This receptor was identified in a female donor older than 55 with stage II lung adenocarcinoma. The chain uses TRBV11-3 and TRBJ2-2, with 7 bases lining up with TRBD1. The CDR3, as DNA: TGTGCCAGCAGCCCGGGACAGACGAACACCGGGGAGCTGTTTTTT. This encodes CASSPGQTNTGELFF.